What follows are 15 T cell receptor beta chains derived from one specimen sequenced in a study of T cell repertoires in cytomegalovirus infection. TCRdb called the reads again in MiXCR, with one record for every CDR3 protein. The sample consists of 200,000 to 300,000 distinct CDR3 sequences, about 5.9% of them appearing once. The source material was PBMCs. The source of these receptors is a human donor in good health (CMV status not recorded). Some clones in this sample may be carry-over from other donors' samples.

This clonotype showed up many times. This chain links TRBV7-2 with TRBJ1-6; D is perhaps TRBD1 (5 bases). V gave up 1 base and J gave up 9 bases, with 13 bases separating them. Germline lookup yields CDR1 SGHTA and CDR2 FQGNSA. This CDR3 spans 15 amino acids. CDR3 sequence: CASSLEGALGSPLHF. CDR3 in DNA: TGTGCCAGCAGCTTAGAAGGGGCATTAGGTTCACCCCTCCACTTT.

This clonotype appeared a few times. V and J are TRBV19 and TRBJ2-3; D unclear. The germline CDR1 and CDR2 sequences are LNHDA and SQIVND (reference sequence). The CDR3 is made up of 12 amino acids. Trimming took 2 bases from V and 6 from J, leaving 6 bases between them. The DNA for the CDR3 is TGTGCCAGTAGTATAAATGGGGATACGCAGTATTTT. This sequence encodes CASSINGDTQYF.

Ten or more counts support this clonotype. The V and J genes are TRBV7-9 and TRBJ2-3, with TRBD1 identical over 9 bases. Germline CDR1 reads SEHNR; CDR2 reads FQNEAQ (reference sequence). This CDR3 region has 15 residues. Trimming at V came to 5 bases and at J to 4 bases, leaving 7 bases not matched to a gene. The CDR3 bases are TGTGCCAGCAGCCCGCGGACAGGGGTCGCAGATACGCAGTATTTT. This sequence encodes CASSPRTGVADTQYF.

This clonotype was seen many times. J is TRBJ2-7 and V is TRBV20-1; a weak D match, TRBD2 (6 bases). The CDR3 covers 14 residues. The V gene lost 1 base and the J gene lost 2 bases, with 12 bases spanning the gap. Germline CDR1 reads DFQATT; CDR2 reads SNEGSKA (reference sequence). CDR3 coding DNA: TGCAGTGCTAGAGGGACGGACTATACCTACGAGCAGTACTTC. Translation: CSARGTDYTYEQYF.

Comment on this clonotype: This may come from a read error, since a much larger clone is one base off. The chain links TRBV9 to TRBJ2-5; a weak D match, TRBD2 (5 bases). CDR1 and CDR2 (germline): SGDLS, YYNGEE. This CDR3 spans 15 amino acids. This CDR3 reads CARSVEGRIEETQYF. The CDR3 region has the DNA TGTGCCCGCAGCGTAGAGGGAAGGATCGAGGAGACCCAGTACTTC. Full variable domain (missing parts from reference TRBV9 and TRBJ2-5): DSGVTQTPKHLITATGQRVTLRCSPRSGDLSVYWYQQSLDQGLQFLIQYYNGEERAKGNILERFSAQQFPDLHSELNLSSLELGDSALYFCARSVEGRIEETQYFGPGTRLLVL.

This clonotype has only a few counts. Given a much more abundant clone one base away, this may be a read error. This chain links TRBV4-2 with TRBJ2-2; D gene uncertain. The germline V gene encodes CDR1 LGHNA and CDR2 YNFKEQ. This CDR3 contains 14 residues. V dropped 0 bases and J dropped 1 base, with 3 bases sitting between them. As DNA, the CDR3 is TGTGCCAGCAGCCAAGATAGGAACACCGGGGAGCTGTTTTTT. This codes for CASSQDRNTGELFF.

This clonotype showed up many times. This chain connects TRBV7-8 to TRBJ1-1, with 7 bases identical to TRBD1. The germline V gene encodes CDR1 SGHVS and CDR2 FQNEAQ. V lost 5 bases, J lost 4 bases, and 10 bases stayed unmatched. The CDR3 covers 15 residues. The CDR3 region is CASSVTTGQVTEAFF. In DNA form, the CDR3 reads TGTGCCAGCAGCGTGACGACAGGGCAGGTCACTGAAGCTTTCTTT.

At least ten counts were recorded for this clonotype. The rearrangement joins TRBV7-9 to TRBJ2-2; D is perhaps TRBD2 (6 bases). Trimming shortened V by 5 bases and J by 6 bases, and 19 bases separated the two germline ends. CDR1 and CDR2 from the germline V gene are SEHNR and FQNEAQ (reference sequence). The CDR3 length is 16 residues. DNA for the CDR3: TGTGCCAGCAGCCAGCCCCTTGGGAGGTTTTCCGGGGAGCTGTTTTTT. Protein sequence: CASSQPLGRFSGELFF.

This clonotype has at least ten counts. The chain combines TRBV7-2 with TRBJ2-1; D is unclear. The CDR3 spans 15 residues. V was pared by 2 bases and J by 0 bases, with 8 bases between. Germline V lookup: CDR1 SGHTA, CDR2 FQGNSA. CDR3 residues: CASSLQTHSYNEQFF. Written as DNA, the CDR3 is TGTGCCAGCAGCTTACAAACCCACTCCTACAATGAGCAGTTCTTC.

This clonotype was counted many times. The chain carries TRBV20-1 and TRBJ1-1; D remains ambiguous. The CDR3 loop spans 13 amino acids. The V end was cut by 0 bases, the J end by 10 bases, with 15 bases between. In germline, CDR1 is DFQATT, CDR2 SNEGSKA (reference sequence). CDR3 nucleotide sequence: TGCAGTGCTAGAGATACAGATTCACTGGGAGCTTTCTTT. Protein sequence: CSARDTDSLGAFF.

This clonotype was seen a handful of times. The chain combines TRBV15 with TRBJ1-5; TRBD1 might be the D (6 bases). Deletions cut 8 bases from V and 5 bases from J, with 16 bases between. CDR1 is LNHNV and CDR2 is YYDKDF in the germline V gene (reference sequence). The CDR3 has 14 residues. Written as DNA, the CDR3 is TGTGCCACCGCGATCGGGGGGCGCGATCAGCCCCAGCATTTT. Translating gives CATAIGGRDQPQHF. Combining the CDR3 with reference TRBV15 and TRBJ1-5 gives the whole variable domain DAMVIQNPRYQVTQFGKPVTLSCSQTLNHNVMYWYQQKSSQAPKLLFHYYDKDFNNEADTPDNFQSRRPNTSFCFLDIRSPGLGDTAMYLCATAIGGRDQPQHFGDGTRLSIL.

This clonotype was counted only a few times. The chain recombines TRBV12-3 or TRBV12-4 with TRBJ2-3; 9 bases agree with TRBD2. CDR3 length equals 15 residues. J lost 0 bases, V lost 6 bases, and 4 bases had no gene match. Here the CDR3 DNA reads TGTGCCAGCAGCTATACTAGCGGGAGCACAGATACGCAGTATTTT. It encodes CASSYTSGSTDTQYF.

This clonotype has just one count. A much larger clone lies a single base off, so this may be a read error. In this CDR3 the conserved last residue, phenylalanine or tryptophan, is missing, so a read error is likely. V is TRBV25-1 and J is TRBJ1-2, with 9 bases lining up with TRBD1. V dropped 6 bases and J dropped 4; count of bases not matched to a gene: 6. CDR3 size: 14 residues. The germline CDR1 and CDR2 sequences are MGHDK and SYGVNS. The CDR3 coding sequence is TGTGCCAGCAGGGACGGGACAGGGACCTATGGCTACACCCTC. It yields the protein CASRDGTGTYGYTL.

This clonotype has at least ten counts. The chain is built from TRBV7-2 and TRBJ2-5; weak D call: TRBD1 (6 bases). V was trimmed by 5 bases and J by 2 bases, leaving 9 bases between them. Germline V gene lookup returns CDR1 SGHTA and CDR2 FQGNSA. This CDR3 comprises 13 residues. Here the CDR3 reads CASSRDRQETQYF. CDR3 nucleotides: TGTGCCAGCAGCCGAGACAGGCAAGAGACCCAGTACTTC.

The table lists this clonotype with many counts. This chain links TRBV29-1 with TRBJ2-7; perhaps TRBD1 as D (7 bases). The CDR3 spans 14 residues. V was clipped by 6 bases and J by 4 bases, with 19 bases between them. CDR1 is SQVTM and CDR2 is ANQGSEA in the germline V gene. CDR3 region: CSVTGLGGWYEQYF. The CDR3 DNA follows: TGCAGCGTGACAGGGCTGGGGGGCTGGTACGAGCAGTACTTC.